This TCR beta chain was observed in a study of beta chain features in type 1 diabetes. Study-wide background: Patients were similar to healthy donors in age and gender (as well as in cell yields).

cDNA synthesis used the whole RNA isolate, giving expressed TCRB sequences. This table comes from immunoSEQ multiplex PCR, and its TCRdb copy is limited to in-frame clones, with some not included. The sample holds some 240,000 clones; about a sixth are singletons and the top ten take approximately 0.087%. CDR3 length equals 14 residues. V lost 2 bases and J lost 0, with 5 bases in between. Germline loops: CDR1 SEHNR, CDR2 FQNEAQ (reference sequence). Only one heparinised blood draw was taken per donor, and its volume averaged about 116 mL. Regarding this clone: Its antigen is unidentified.

Overall study results and limits: Researchers report that Type 1 diabetes patients had moderately but significantly shorter TCRB CDR3s across all four CD4+ subsets. More deletions and fewer insertions at VDJ junctions were found in patients with type 1 diabetes.

The sequence was obtained from a man aged 25-45 years with type 1 diabetes. Sample: naive CD4+ T cells from blood. The gene calls are TRBV7-9 and TRBJ1-3; D is uncertain. The CDR3 loop is CASSLSVSGNTIYF. CDR3 nucleotide sequence: TGTGCCAGCAGCTTATCAGTCTCTGGAAACACCATATATTTT.